Included here is one T cell receptor (beta chain) sequence, with context. Its matching antigen is unknown. This entry belongs to a study of T cell responses to AZD1222 COVID-19 vaccine. Whole-study context: Recipients boosted at about 4 weeks or about 12 weeks are pooled. General study findings and limits: At study baseline, merely more than 5 AZD1222 recipients were seropositive. The repertoires were collected only after the peak T cell response.

Sequencing used immunoSEQ multiplex PCR; TCRdb keeps in-frame clones, though not all of them. Of roughly 35,000 clones listed, approximately 86% are singletons. The V gene lost 6 bases and the J gene lost 4 bases, with 14 bases spanning the gap. CDR3 size: 14 residues. The V gene's germline CDR1 is KGHSH and CDR2 LQKENI. This receptor was identified in an adult in good health. Sequenced here: peripheral blood, sampled on day 0 of AZD1222 vaccination. This chain connects TRBV18 to TRBJ2-3, with D maybe TRBD2 (6 bases). CDR3 loop: CASSPAGMPDTQYF. The CDR3 DNA reads as TGTGCCAGCTCTCCTGCGGGGATGCCAGATACGCAGTATTTT.